Following are 31 T cell receptor beta chains from one sample sequenced in a study of PD-L1 blockade in urothelial cancer. As for time point: peripheral blood 6 weeks after treatment start. The protocol was immunoSEQ multiplex PCR, while the TCRdb copy is restricted to in-frame clones and leaves out a portion. The table lists around 100,000 clones, 85% to 95% of them singletons. The starting material was PBMCs, obtained around atezolizumab (anti-PD-L1) treatment. These receptors came from a man between 60 and 75 years old with urothelial cancer.

This chain connects TRBV21-1 to TRBJ1-4; the table gives TRBD1 as D, unverified against the DNA. TRBV21-1 is labeled a pseudogene. The CDR3 sequence is 17 residues long. The CDR3 nucleotides read TGTGCCAGCAGCACACTGGGCATAGGTGCAACTAATGAAAAACTGTTTTTT. This translates into CASSTLGIGATNEKLFF.

CDR3 region: CASTNPYNYEQYF. The DNA for the CDR3 is TGTGCCAGCACTAATCCCTATAACTACGAGCAGTACTTC. V is TRBV28 and J is TRBJ2-7; D is uncertain. Germline lookup yields CDR1 MDHEN and CDR2 SYDVKM. CDR3 length equals 13 residues. Between the trimmed V and J ends, which lost 7 bases and 3 bases, there was a span of 13 bases.

The DNA for the CDR3 is TGTGCCGGGGCTCGGGGGGGCTGGGAGACCCAGTACTTC. Its protein product is CAGARGGWETQYF. The chain is built from TRBV7-2 and TRBJ2-5; 8 bases map to TRBD2. Germline loops: CDR1 SGHTA, CDR2 FQGNSA. Unmatched junction bases numbered 10, after V lost 11 bases and J lost 5 bases. This CDR3 contains 13 residues.

This chain joins TRBV5-8 and TRBJ2-6, with 9 bases lining up with TRBD1. V gave up 3 bases and J gave up 12 bases; unmatched junction bases: 10. Germline V gene sequence: CDR1 SGHTS, CDR2 YDEGEE. The CDR3 loop spans 15 amino acids. As DNA, the CDR3 is TGTGCCAGCAGCTGGGCCGGGACAGGGATCGCCGTCCTGACTTTC. As protein: CASSWAGTGIAVLTF.

This chain connects TRBV5-1 to TRBJ2-5; D is unclear. V gave up 0 bases and J gave up 5 bases, with 11 bases separating them. The germline V gene has CDR1 SGHRS and CDR2 YFSETQ. This CDR3 region has 14 residues. CDR3 amino acids: CASSLVGTRETQYF. CDR3 sequence (DNA): TGCGCCAGCAGCTTGGTCGGCACCAGGGAGACCCAGTACTTC.

This chain links TRBV6-1 with TRBJ2-5, with D maybe TRBD2 (7 bases). Germline values: CDR1 MNHNS, CDR2 SASEGT. The CDR3 loop spans 15 amino acids. The V end lost 2 bases, the J end lost 4 bases, and 14 bases lay between the germline ends. The CDR3 nucleotides are TGTGCCAGCAGTGAATTGGGGGGGCCTCGAGAGACCCAGTACTTC. It specifies CASSELGGPRETQYF.

A single count supports this clone. V usage is TRBV5-6 and J usage is TRBJ2-5; TRBD1 agrees at 10 bases. The J call may be in error: the DNA end matches TRBJ2-7 better. Germline lookup yields CDR1 SGHDT and CDR2 YYEEEE. The CDR3 covers 17 residues. CDR3 in DNA: TGTGCCAGCAGCGATAAGACAGGGGGCCTAAGCTCCTACGAGCAGTACTTC. Encoded protein: CASSDKTGGLSSYEQYF.

The DNA for the CDR3 is TGCGCCAGCAGACCGACTAGCGGGAGCTCCTACAATGAGCAGTTCTTC. As protein: CASRPTSGSSYNEQFF. The chain combines TRBV5-1 with TRBJ2-1; TRBD2 agrees at 12 bases. Trimming removed 5 bases from V and 0 bases from J; junction bases left unmatched: 3. The CDR3 sequence is 16 residues long. From germline, CDR1 is SGHRS and CDR2 YFSETQ.

The chain has TRBV5-5 and TRBJ2-1, with D possibly matching TRBD2 (6 bases). There are 16 residues in the CDR3. V lost 4 bases, J lost 2 bases, and 16 bases lay in between. From germline, CDR1 is SGHKS and CDR2 YYEKEE (reference sequence). The CDR3, as DNA: TGTGCCAGCAGCGAGGGAGAAGGAGGGCCCTACAATGAGCAGTTCTTC. Protein: CASSEGEGGPYNEQFF. Using reference TRBV5-5 and TRBJ2-1 for the parts outside the CDR3, the full variable domain is DAGVTQSPTHLIKTRGQQVTLRCSPISGHKSVSWYQQVLGQGPQFIFQYYEKEERGRGNFPDRFSARQFPNYSSELNVNALLLGDSALYLCASSEGEGGPYNEQFFGPGTRLTVL.

The V call is TRBV5-1, the J call TRBJ2-7; weak D call: TRBD2 (6 bases). Germline loops: CDR1 SGHRS, CDR2 YFSETQ. V was trimmed by 2 bases and J by 5 bases, leaving 14 bases between them. The CDR3 runs 14 residues. The CDR3, as DNA: TGCGCCAGCAGCTTCACTCAGGGCGGGAACGAGCAGTACTTC. Encoded protein: CASSFTQGGNEQYF.

The chain is built from TRBV7-3 and TRBJ2-5; 12 nucleotides agree with TRBD2. J gave up 7 bases and V 3 bases, and 9 bases lay outside the gene matches. Germline CDR1 reads SGHTA; CDR2 reads FQGTGA. The CDR3 consists of 16 residues. CDR3 in DNA: TGTGCCAGCAGCTTCCGGACTAGCGGGGACGAGGGGACCCAGTACTTC. It is translated as CASSFRTSGDEGTQYF.

The chain recombines TRBV5-1 with TRBJ2-5; tentatively, D is TRBD2 (7 bases). V gave up 4 bases and J gave up 2 bases, with 15 bases separating them. CDR1 is SGHRS and CDR2 is YFSETQ in the germline V gene. CDR3 length equals 15 residues. The CDR3 here is CASSPMGGAQETQYF. The CDR3 DNA follows: TGCGCCAGCAGCCCCATGGGGGGGGCTCAAGAGACCCAGTACTTC.

This CDR3 reads CASSEGGGYQETQYF. The CDR3 region has the DNA TGTGCCAGCAGTGAGGGCGGGGGTTACCAAGAGACCCAGTACTTC. The chain joins TRBV2 to TRBJ2-5; 7 positions agree with TRBD2. This CDR3 has 15 residues. Losses at the gene ends were 3 bases for V and 0 bases for J; bases not matched to a gene: 4. CDR1 and CDR2 (germline): SNHLY, FYNNEI.

The V gene is TRBV7-8, the J gene TRBJ2-3; the match to TRBD2 covers 9 bases. Germline CDR1 reads SGHVS; CDR2 reads FQNEAQ. V dropped 2 bases and J dropped 4; count of bases not matched to a gene: 4. The CDR3 consists of 15 residues. The chain's CDR3 is CASSLWGTSSDTQYF. In DNA, the CDR3 is TGTGCCAGCAGCTTATGGGGGACTAGCTCAGATACGCAGTATTTT.

This chain joins TRBV6-5 and TRBJ1-1; D is unclear. Trimming pared 5 bases from V and 3 bases from J, leaving 10 bases between. The CDR3 consists of 13 residues. The germline gives CDR1 MNHEY, CDR2 SVGAGI. The CDR3 protein is CASSLVSDTEAFF. The CDR3 DNA reads TGTGCCAGCAGTCTAGTATCTGACACTGAAGCTTTCTTT.

The chain carries TRBV11-3 and TRBJ2-1, with 9 bases fitting TRBD2. Per the germline V gene, CDR1 is SGHNT and CDR2 is YENEEA. V gave up 3 bases and J gave up 7 bases; unmatched junction bases: 7. The CDR3 totals 15 residues. CDR3 protein: CASSFGLAGLNEQFF. Here the CDR3 DNA reads TGTGCCAGCAGCTTCGGGCTAGCGGGGTTAAATGAGCAGTTCTTC.

The rearrangement links TRBV5-4 to TRBJ1-1, with a weak D call TRBD1 (5 bases). The CDR3 is made up of 14 amino acids. The V gene's germline CDR1 is SGHNT and CDR2 YYREEE (reference sequence). V lost 6 bases and J 7 bases, leaving 19 bases between the germline ends. The CDR3 sequence: CASIPTPGFGEAFF. The CDR3 coding sequence is TGTGCCAGCATTCCCACCCCAGGGTTCGGTGAAGCTTTCTTT.

This chain joins TRBV5-4 and TRBJ2-7, with D maybe TRBD1 (6 bases). This CDR3 region has 13 residues. The V end lost 5 bases, the J end lost 3 bases, and 12 bases lay between the germline ends. Germline assignment: CDR1 SGHNT and CDR2 YYREEE (reference sequence). The CDR3, as DNA: TGTGCCAGCAGGGAAGGGGGTAGCTACGAGCAGTACTTC. Its protein is CASREGGSYEQYF.

This clone was counted once. This chain joins TRBV2 and TRBJ2-7; TRBD1 agrees at 9 bases. This CDR3 is built from 16 residues. V gave up 6 bases and J gave up 2 bases; unmatched junction bases: 11. CDR1 is SNHLY, CDR2 FYNNEI, per germline. The CDR3 DNA reads TGTGCCAGCAGCGAGACAGGGGGAGGATGGGCCTACGAGCAGTACTTC. Translated, it gives CASSETGGGWAYEQYF.

This clone was recorded only once. V gene TRBV9 combines with J gene TRBJ2-1, with 10 bases aligning to TRBD2. The CDR3 has 16 amino acids. CDR1 is SGDLS and CDR2 is YYNGEE in the germline V gene. Trimming at V came to 4 bases and at J to 1 base, leaving 5 bases not matched to a gene. The CDR3: CASSRSGGASYNEQFF. In DNA, the CDR3 is TGTGCCAGCAGCCGGAGCGGGGGGGCGTCCTACAATGAGCAGTTCTTC.

The chain carries TRBV10-3 and TRBJ1-4; maybe TRBD1 (5 bases). Trimming took 2 bases from V and 4 from J, leaving 14 bases between them. The CDR3 consists of 16 residues. Germline assignment: CDR1 ENHRY and CDR2 SYGVKD. CDR3 bases: TGTGCCATCAGTGAGACCGACAGTCCCGTTAATGAAAAACTGTTTTTT. It is translated as CAISETDSPVNEKLFF.

The chain recombines TRBV2 with TRBJ2-7; D is perhaps TRBD2 (7 bases). The V end lost 8 bases, the J end lost 2 bases, and 16 bases lay between the germline ends. The CDR3 has 14 amino acids. CDR1 and CDR2 from the germline V gene are SNHLY and FYNNEI. The CDR3 region is CASGKEGGTYEQYF. Here the CDR3 DNA reads TGTGCCAGCGGGAAAGAGGGGGGGACCTACGAGCAGTACTTC.

The rearrangement uses TRBV10-3 and TRBJ1-5; possibly TRBD1 for D (5 bases). The CDR3 length is 15 residues. Per the germline V gene, CDR1 is ENHRY and CDR2 is SYGVKD. V was pared by 8 bases and J by 3 bases, with 17 bases between. Here the CDR3 reads CAIGLGGLNNQPQHF. The CDR3 nucleotides read TGTGCCATCGGCCTCGGGGGACTTAACAATCAGCCCCAGCATTTT.

The chain links TRBV5-8 to TRBJ2-3, with 8 bases fitting TRBD2. The germline CDR1 and CDR2 sequences are SGHTS and YDEGEE. The V and J ends lost 3 bases and 1 base, in that order; junction bases with no gene match: 7. The length of the CDR3 is 16 residues. The CDR3 region is CASSYLFSGGTDTQYF. CDR3 bases: TGTGCCAGCAGCTACCTTTTTAGCGGGGGCACAGATACGCAGTATTTT.

This sequence joins TRBV5-1 and TRBJ2-1; 8 bases map to TRBD2. Germline V gives CDR1 SGHRS, CDR2 YFSETQ. CDR3 length: 14 amino acids. After removal of 4 bases from V and 8 bases from J, the junction contained 8 bases not matched to a gene. The chain's CDR3 is CASSPRTSHDEQFF. The CDR3 region has the DNA TGCGCCAGCAGCCCTCGGACTAGCCACGATGAGCAGTTCTTC.

In its sample, this clone was seen once. The genes are TRBV12-5 and TRBJ2-2, with 11 bases fitting TRBD1. The V and J ends lost 9 bases and 7 bases, in that order; junction bases with no gene match: 4. CDR1 LGHNT and CDR2 FRNRAP come from the germline V gene. This CDR3 is built from 13 residues. Written as DNA, the CDR3 is TGTGCTAGGGGGACAGGGGGTGTCGGGGAGCTGTTTTTT. This gives the protein CARGTGGVGELFF.

This sequence joins TRBV10-3 and TRBJ2-3; D call uncertain. The CDR3 has 12 amino acids. Trimming shortened V by 10 bases and J by 2 bases, and 10 bases separated the two germline ends. Germline assignment: CDR1 ENHRY and CDR2 SYGVKD. The CDR3 DNA reads as TGTGCCAGCGCATCCAACACAGATACGCAGTATTTT. Its translation is CASASNTDTQYF.

The rearrangement joins TRBV6-1 to TRBJ2-5; 11 bases align to TRBD1. The length of the CDR3 is 15 residues. CDR1 is MNHNS and CDR2 is SASEGT in the germline V gene. V dropped 3 bases and J dropped 4; count of bases not matched to a gene: 4. The CDR3, as DNA: TGTGCCAGCAGTGAGGGACAGGGGGTCAGAGAGACCCAGTACTTC. It yields the protein CASSEGQGVRETQYF.

The V call is TRBV7-9, the J call TRBJ2-5; TRBD2 matches at 9 bases. Germline V gene lookup returns CDR1 SEHNR and CDR2 FQNEAQ (reference sequence). The CDR3 is 19 amino acids. With V trimmed by 5 bases and J by 4 bases, 20 bases remained unmatched. The CDR3 bases are TGTGCCAGCAGCCCACGTCGCTTGAGTCGGCGGGAGGGGGGAGAGACCCAGTACTTC. Its protein product is CASSPRRLSRREGGETQYF. The full variable domain, completed using reference TRBV7-9 and TRBJ2-5, is DTGVSQNPRHKITKRGQNVTFRCDPISEHNRLYWYRQTLGQGPEFLTYFQNEAQLEKSRLLSDRFSAERPKGSFSTLEIQRTEQGDSAMYLCASSPRRLSRREGGETQYFGPGTRLLVL.

The chain joins TRBV5-1 to TRBJ1-5; 7 positions match TRBD1. The germline CDR1 and CDR2 sequences are SGHRS and YFSETQ. V lost 5 bases to trimming and J lost 6 bases; unmatched junction nucleotides: 11. The CDR3 covers 15 residues. Written as DNA, the CDR3 is TGCGCCAGCAGTCCGGGGGACAGCATGGGTCAGCCCCAGCATTTT. Protein sequence: CASSPGDSMGQPQHF.

This rearrangement joins TRBV7-8 to TRBJ1-2; 10 bases agree with TRBD1. V shed 1 base and J 5 bases; nucleotides not matched to a gene: 7. CDR1 and CDR2 from the germline V gene are SGHVS and FQNEAQ. The CDR3 totals 16 residues. CDR3 loop: CASSLGGGTGVYGYTF. In DNA form, the CDR3 reads TGTGCCAGCAGCTTAGGGGGCGGGACAGGGGTTTATGGCTACACCTTC.